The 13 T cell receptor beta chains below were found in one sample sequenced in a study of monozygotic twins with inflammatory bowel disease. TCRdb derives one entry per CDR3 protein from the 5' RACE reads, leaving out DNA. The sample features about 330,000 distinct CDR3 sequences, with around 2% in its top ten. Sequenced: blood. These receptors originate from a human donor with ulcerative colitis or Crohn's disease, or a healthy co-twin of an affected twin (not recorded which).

The CDR3 region is CASSPDLGGGREQFF. This chain links TRBV7-9 with TRBJ2-1; TCRdb gives TRBD1 as the D gene, but with no DNA this cannot be confirmed. The CDR3 has 15 amino acids. Germline lookup yields CDR1 SEHNR and CDR2 FQNEAQ (reference sequence).

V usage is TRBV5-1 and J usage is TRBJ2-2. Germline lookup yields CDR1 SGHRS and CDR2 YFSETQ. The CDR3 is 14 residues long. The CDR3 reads CASSLRGNTGELFF. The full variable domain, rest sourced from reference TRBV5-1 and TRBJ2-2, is KAGVTQTPRYLIKTRGQQVTLSCSPISGHRSVSWYQQTPGQGLQFLFEYFSETQRNKGNFPGRFSGRQFSNSRSEMNVSTLELGDSALYLCASSLRGNTGELFFGEGSRLTVL.

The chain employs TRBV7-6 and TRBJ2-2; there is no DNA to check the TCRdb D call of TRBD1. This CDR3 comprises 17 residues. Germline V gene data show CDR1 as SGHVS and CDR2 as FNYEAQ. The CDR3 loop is CASSLFTGGADTGELFF.

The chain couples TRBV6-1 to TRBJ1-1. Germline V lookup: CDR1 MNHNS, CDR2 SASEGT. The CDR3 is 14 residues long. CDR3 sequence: CASSVRGMNTEAFF.

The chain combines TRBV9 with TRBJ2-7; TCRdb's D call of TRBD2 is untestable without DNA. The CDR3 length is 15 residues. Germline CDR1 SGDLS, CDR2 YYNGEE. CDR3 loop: CASSKGTSEPHEQYF.

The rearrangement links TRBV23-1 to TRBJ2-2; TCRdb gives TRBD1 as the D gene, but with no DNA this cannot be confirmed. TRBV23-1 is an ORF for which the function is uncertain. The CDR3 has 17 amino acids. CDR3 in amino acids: CASSHLTRQQNTGELFF.

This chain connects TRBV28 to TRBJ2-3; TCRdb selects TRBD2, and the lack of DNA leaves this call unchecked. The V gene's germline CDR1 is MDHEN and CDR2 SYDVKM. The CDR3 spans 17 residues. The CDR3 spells CASSLAGGTPSTDTQYF.

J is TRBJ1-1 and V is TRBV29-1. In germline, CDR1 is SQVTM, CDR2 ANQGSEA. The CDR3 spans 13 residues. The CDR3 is CSAAAGGNTEAFF.

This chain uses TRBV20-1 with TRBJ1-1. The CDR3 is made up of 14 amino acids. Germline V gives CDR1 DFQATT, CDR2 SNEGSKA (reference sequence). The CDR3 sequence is CSARDPRTNTEAFF.

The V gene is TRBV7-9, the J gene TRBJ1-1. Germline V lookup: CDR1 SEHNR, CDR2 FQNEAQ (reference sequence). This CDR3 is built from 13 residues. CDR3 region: CASSLPRDTEAFF.

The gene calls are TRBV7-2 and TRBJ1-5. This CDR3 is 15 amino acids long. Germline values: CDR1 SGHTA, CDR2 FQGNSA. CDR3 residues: CASSIQGSSNQPQHF.

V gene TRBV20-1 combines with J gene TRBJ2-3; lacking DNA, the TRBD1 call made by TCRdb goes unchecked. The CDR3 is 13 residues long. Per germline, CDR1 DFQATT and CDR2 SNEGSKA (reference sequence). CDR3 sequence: CSVRGGATDTQYF.

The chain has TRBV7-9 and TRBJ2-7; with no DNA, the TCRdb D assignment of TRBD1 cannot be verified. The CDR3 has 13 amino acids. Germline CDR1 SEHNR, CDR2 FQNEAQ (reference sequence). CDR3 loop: CASSLEGDGEQYF.